The rows below give T cell receptor beta chains drawn from one sample of a study of blood T cell repertoires in COVID-19. Generated by immunoSEQ multiplex PCR, the TCRdb table keeps only in-frame clones and is missing some. The data show 200,000 to 250,000 clones, 65% to 90% seen once. The sample taken for sequencing was peripheral blood. The receptors shown here come from a man in his forties or fifties with COVID-19, enrolled during active disease. The CDR3 runs from the conserved cysteine through the conserved F or W. Fields, in order: V gene, D gene, clone size, J gene, CDR3 DNA, CDR3 protein. The D gene is left open where the match is weak. Not all rows give a size; the values are once, few, many and, for expanded clones, a class.

V: TRBV5-1; D: TRBD2; size: NA; J: TRBJ2-7; DNA: TGCGCCAGCAGCTTGCCAGCGGGGGGCTCCTACGAGCAGTACTTC; CDR3: CASSLPAGGSYEQYF
V: TRBV20-1; D: TRBD2; size: NA; J: TRBJ2-7; DNA: TGCAGTGCTAGTACTAGCGGGTTCATTTACGAGCAGTACTTC; CDR3: CSASTSGFIYEQYF
V: TRBV28; D: NA; size: NA; J: TRBJ1-3; DNA: TGTGCCAGCAGTTTCCTCGGGACAACCCTAGGAAACACCATATATTTT; CDR3: CASSFLGTTLGNTIYF
V: TRBV7-9; D: NA; size: few; J: TRBJ1-2; DNA: TGTGCCAGCAGTCAAAGAAGGGAGGGTCATGGCTACACCTTC; CDR3: CASSQRREGHGYTF
V: TRBV7-6; D: TRBD1; size: once; J: TRBJ2-6; DNA: TGTGCCAGCAGCGCGGGATGGACAGGGGTTCGTGGGGCCAACGTCCTGACTTTC; CDR3: CASSAGWTGVRGANVLTF
V: TRBV12-5; D: NA; size: NA; J: TRBJ2-5; DNA: TGTGCTAGTGGCCTCAACCCCCAGGAGACCCAGTACTTC; CDR3: CASGLNPQETQYF
V: TRBV18; D: TRBD1; size: NA; J: TRBJ1-5; DNA: TGTGCCAGCTCACCAAACAGGGGTAATCAGCCCCAGCATTTT; CDR3: CASSPNRGNQPQHF
V: TRBV7-8; D: TRBD2; size: NA; J: TRBJ2-5; DNA: TGTGCCAGCAGCCCCCCAGCTAGCGGGGTTCGGGGACAAGAGACCCAGTACTTC; CDR3: CASSPPASGVRGQETQYF
V: TRBV28; D: NA; size: few; J: TRBJ1-2; DNA: TGTGCCACTAGGGAGGGGGGGACGAGCTACACCTTC; CDR3: CATREGGTSYTF
V: TRBV27; D: TRBD1; size: NA; J: TRBJ1-6; DNA: TGTGCCAGCACCTCGGACAGGGCCTCCTATAATTCACCCCTCCACTTT; CDR3: CASTSDRASYNSPLHF
V: TRBV29-1; D: NA; size: NA; J: TRBJ1-1; DNA: TGCAGCGTTGTTCGGGGTGCGAACACTGAAGCTTTCTTT; CDR3: CSVVRGANTEAFF
V: TRBV19; D: NA; size: NA; J: TRBJ1-5; DNA: TGTGCCAGTAAGAGACGGACAGTCAAGTCCCAGCATTTT; CDR3: CASKRRTVKSQHF
V: TRBV6-5; D: TRBD1; size: once; J: TRBJ1-5; DNA: TGTGCCAGCAGTCCAGGGGGCAGGCGGCAGCCCCAGCATTTT; CDR3: CASSPGGRRQPQHF
V: TRBV3-1/TRBV3-2; D: NA; size: few; J: TRBJ2-2; DNA: TGTGCCAGCAGCCAAGACGGAGGGTCCGGGGAGCTGTTTTTT; CDR3: CASSQDGGSGELFF
V: TRBV5-1; D: NA; size: NA; J: TRBJ1-1; DNA: TGCGCCAGCAGCTTGGACGGGGGGGTGAACACTGAAGCTTTCTTT; CDR3: CASSLDGGVNTEAFF
V: TRBV6-2/TRBV6-3; D: NA; size: few; J: TRBJ1-1; DNA: TGTGCCAGCAGTTACAGTTCACCGACTAATGAAGCTTTCTTT; CDR3: CASSYSSPTNEAFF
V: TRBV2; D: NA; size: NA; J: TRBJ2-1; DNA: TGTGCCAGCAGAATGACAGGTTTAAAGTTCTTC; CDR3: CASRMTGLKFF
V: TRBV18; D: TRBD1; size: NA; J: TRBJ2-7; DNA: TGTGCCAGCTCACTTCGACAGGGGGATGGGCAGTACTTC; CDR3: CASSLRQGDGQYF
V: TRBV7-3; D: NA; size: few; J: TRBJ1-6; DNA: TGTGCCAGCAGCTTATCCCAAACCGGACCCCTCCACTTT; CDR3: CASSLSQTGPLHF
V: TRBV9; D: NA; size: NA; J: TRBJ2-5; DNA: TGTGCCAGCAGCGTAGCTAGCAGACAAGAGACCCAGTACTTC; CDR3: CASSVASRQETQYF
V: TRBV28; D: NA; size: NA; J: TRBJ2-7; DNA: TGTGCCAGCAGCCTTCTTCGCTACGAGCAGTACTTC; CDR3: CASSLLRYEQYF
V: TRBV18; D: TRBD1; size: NA; J: TRBJ1-5; DNA: TGTGCCAACTCCGAGGGGGCGGCACAGCCCCAGCATTTT; CDR3: CANSEGAAQPQHF
V: TRBV5-8; D: NA; size: once; J: TRBJ2-5; DNA: TGTGCCAGCAGCTATCTCAAAGGAACAGGGAAACAAGAGACCCAGTACTTC; CDR3: CASSYLKGTGKQETQYF
V: TRBV6-1; D: TRBD1; size: NA; J: TRBJ1-6; DNA: TGTGCCAGCAGTGGGGGACAGCTCCCGAGCTCCTATAATTCACCCCTCCACTTT; CDR3: CASSGGQLPSSYNSPLHF
V: TRBV6-5; D: TRBD1; size: once; J: TRBJ1-4; DNA: TGTGCCAGCAGTACCGAAGAGGGGGCCGGTGAAAAACTGTTTTTT; CDR3: CASSTEEGAGEKLFF
V: TRBV7-9; D: NA; size: few; J: TRBJ2-2; DNA: TGTGCCAGCAGGAGGGACACCGGGGAGCTGTTTTTT; CDR3: CASRRDTGELFF
V: TRBV5-1; D: TRBD2; size: NA; J: TRBJ2-1; DNA: TGCGCCAGCAGGCCGGGACTAGCGGGGGGCGCAGGTGAGCAGTTCTTC; CDR3: CASRPGLAGGAGEQFF
V: TRBV3-1/TRBV3-2; D: NA; size: NA; J: TRBJ1-2; DNA: TGTGCCAGCAGCCAAGATGGAAGGAGTGGCTACACCTTC; CDR3: CASSQDGRSGYTF
V: TRBV18; D: NA; size: NA; J: TRBJ2-3; DNA: TGTGCCAGCTCACCCGTAAGCACAGATACGCAGTATTTT; CDR3: CASSPVSTDTQYF